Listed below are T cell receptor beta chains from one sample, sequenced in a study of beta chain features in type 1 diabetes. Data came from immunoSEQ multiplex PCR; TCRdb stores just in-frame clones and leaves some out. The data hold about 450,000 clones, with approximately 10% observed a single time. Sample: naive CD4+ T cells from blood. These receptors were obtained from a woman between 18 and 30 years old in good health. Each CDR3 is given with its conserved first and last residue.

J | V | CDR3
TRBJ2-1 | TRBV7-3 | CASSLTGLVREQFF
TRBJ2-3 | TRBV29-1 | CSVVVTGADTDTQYF
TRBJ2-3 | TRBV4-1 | CASSQDRGGSGTDTQYF
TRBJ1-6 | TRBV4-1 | CASSHQRRGSPLHF
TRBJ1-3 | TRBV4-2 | CASSRPDTIYF
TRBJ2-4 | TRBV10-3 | CAIRDIAKNIQYF
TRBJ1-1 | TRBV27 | CASSSPNTEAFF
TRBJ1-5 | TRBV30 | CAWSVLSGGNQPQHF
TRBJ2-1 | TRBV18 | CASSPLPANEQFF
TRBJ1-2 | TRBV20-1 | CSAQEVYGYTF
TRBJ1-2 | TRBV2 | CASSPDGYTF
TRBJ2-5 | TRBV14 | CASSQAGREETQYF
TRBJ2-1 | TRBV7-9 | CASNLRGQGNEQFF
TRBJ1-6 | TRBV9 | CASSVEATRINSPLHF
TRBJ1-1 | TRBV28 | CASSGTEAFF
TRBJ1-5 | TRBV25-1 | CASSDWGNQPQHF
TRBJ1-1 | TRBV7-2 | CASSSMTRLNTEAFF